The 23 T cell receptor beta chains below were found in one sample sequenced in a study of T cell changes during pregnancy in multiple sclerosis. Only in-frame clones appear in the TCRdb table, and some are missing; sequencing was by immunoSEQ multiplex PCR. The sample shows around 99,000 clones, around 92% of them seen only once. Material: peripheral blood, obtained in the first trimester of pregnancy. The receptors were gathered from a female donor with multiple sclerosis, enrolled in a pregnancy study.

The J gene is TRBJ1-5, the V gene TRBV19, with D possibly TRBD1 on 5 matching bases. V lost 8 bases, J lost 1 base, and 12 bases lay in between. This CDR3 spans 14 amino acids. CDR1 and CDR2 from the germline V gene are LNHDA and SQIVND (reference sequence). Written as DNA, the CDR3 is TGTGCCAGTGGAACGGGACTAAGCAATCAGCCCCAGCATTTT. Its protein is CASGTGLSNQPQHF. The full variable domain, in which reference TRBV19 and TRBJ1-5 provide the parts outside the CDR3, is DGGITQSPKYLFRKEGQNVTLSCEQNLNHDAMYWYRQDPGQGLRLIYYSQIVNDFQKGDIAEGYSVSREKKESFPLTVTSAQKNPTAFYLCASGTGLSNQPQHFGDGTRLSIL.

The rearrangement joins TRBV18 to TRBJ2-5, with D perhaps matching TRBD1 (6 bases). Germline V lookup: CDR1 KGHSH, CDR2 LQKENI. V dropped 1 base and J dropped 5 bases, with 17 bases sitting between them. The CDR3 is made up of 16 amino acids. CDR3 residues: CASSPLSRTERETQYF. The CDR3 nucleotides read TGTGCCAGCTCACCACTTTCGCGGACAGAAAGGGAGACCCAGTACTTC.

The chain recombines TRBV19 with TRBJ2-4; possibly TRBD1 for D (6 bases). CDR1 and CDR2 from the germline V gene are LNHDA and SQIVND (reference sequence). V was pared by 1 base and J by 1 base, with 17 bases between. The CDR3 sequence is 18 residues long. CDR3 residues: CASSIVPTGQGAKNIQYF. The CDR3 DNA reads as TGTGCCAGTAGTATAGTCCCGACCGGGCAGGGGGCCAAAAACATTCAGTACTTC.

The rearrangement links TRBV6-5 to TRBJ1-2; D unresolved. CDR3 length: 13 amino acids. From germline, CDR1 is MNHEY and CDR2 SVGAGI. Trimming took off 2 bases at V and 5 bases at J, with 9 bases between the two ends. The CDR3 DNA reads TGTGCCAGCAGTTACCATCCAGTTTATGGCTACACCTTC. Translation gives CASSYHPVYGYTF.

This rearrangement joins TRBV28 to TRBJ2-7; D is possibly TRBD2 (6 bases). Between the trimmed V and J ends, which lost 5 bases and 6 bases, there was a span of 14 bases. This CDR3 has 13 residues. CDR1 is MDHEN and CDR2 is SYDVKM in the germline V gene. The CDR3 DNA follows: TGTGCCAGCAGTGGTGTGGGAGGCGGCGAGCAGTACTTC. Translating gives CASSGVGGGEQYF.

J is TRBJ1-5 and V is TRBV11-2; the match to TRBD1 covers 7 bases. Germline V gene lookup returns CDR1 SGHAT and CDR2 FQNNGV. This CDR3 has 14 residues. V was pared by 10 bases and J by 3 bases, with 9 bases of the junction left unmatched. The CDR3 protein is CAKSTRGYNQPQHF. The CDR3 region has the DNA TGTGCCAAATCAACCAGGGGGTACAATCAGCCCCAGCATTTT.

This clone has more than one count but fewer than ten. This chain links TRBV7-9 with TRBJ2-3; the match to TRBD2 covers 13 bases. The J segment lost 0 bases and the V segment lost 5 bases, leaving 8 bases of the junction unmatched. The CDR3 is made up of 18 amino acids. Germline CDR1 reads SEHNR; CDR2 reads FQNEAQ (reference sequence). This CDR3 is CASSPRTSGRDSTDTQYF. CDR3 bases: TGTGCCAGCAGCCCCAGGACTAGCGGGAGAGACAGCACAGATACGCAGTATTTT.

The chain links TRBV15 to TRBJ2-7, with D unresolved. The CDR3 has 15 amino acids. Trimming removed 0 bases from V and 3 bases from J, with 12 bases in between. Germline V CDR1 and CDR2: LNHNV, YYDKDF (reference sequence). This chain's CDR3 is CATSRDQYSSYEQYF. The CDR3 nucleotides are TGTGCCACCAGCAGAGATCAGTACAGCAGCTACGAGCAGTACTTC.

The rearrangement joins TRBV28 to TRBJ1-5; 7 nucleotides agree with TRBD1. This CDR3 region has 15 residues. With 6 bases clipped from V and 5 bases from J, the junction kept 10 bases outside the gene matches. The germline V gene encodes CDR1 MDHEN and CDR2 SYDVKM. The CDR3 reads CASSGAGTEDQPQHF. In DNA form, the CDR3 reads TGTGCCAGCAGCGGGGCGGGGACAGAAGATCAGCCCCAGCATTTT. Combining the CDR3 with reference TRBV28 and TRBJ1-5 gives the whole variable domain DVKVTQSSRYLVKRTGEKVFLECVQDMDHENMFWYRQDPGLGLRLIYFSYDVKMKEKGDIPEGYSVSREKKERFSLILESASTNQTSMYLCASSGAGTEDQPQHFGDGTRLSIL.

The chain has TRBV4-2 and TRBJ2-6; 8 bases line up with TRBD1. Per germline, CDR1 LGHNA and CDR2 YNFKEQ. Trimming removed 4 bases from V and 0 bases from J; junction bases left unmatched: 8. This CDR3 has 18 residues. In DNA, the CDR3 is TGTGCCAGCAGCCCCCGGACAGGGCCGAACTCTGGGGCCAACGTCCTGACTTTC. The encoded protein is CASSPRTGPNSGANVLTF.

This chain connects TRBV5-6 to TRBJ2-7; 8 bases match TRBD1. The V segment lost 7 bases and the J segment 0 bases; nucleotides outside the gene matches: 9. The CDR3 contains 15 residues. Germline V CDR1 and CDR2: SGHDT, YYEEEE. The CDR3 sequence is CASHAWGQDSYEQYF. The CDR3 DNA follows: TGTGCCAGCCACGCCTGGGGACAGGACTCCTACGAGCAGTACTTC.

As DNA, the CDR3 is TGTGCCAGTAGTACTATGGGACTAGCGGGAGACGAGCAGTACTTC. It encodes CASSTMGLAGDEQYF. This sequence joins TRBV19 and TRBJ2-7, with 14 bases identical to TRBD2. In germline, CDR1 is LNHDA, CDR2 SQIVND (reference sequence). The trim removed 4 bases at V and 5 bases at J, leaving 4 bases unmatched. This CDR3 spans 15 amino acids.

This sequence joins TRBV12-5 and TRBJ1-2, with D perhaps TRBD1 (6 bases). Per the germline V gene, CDR1 is LGHNT and CDR2 is FRNRAP. The CDR3 runs to 14 residues. The ends were cut back, 1 base at V and 5 bases at J, with 11 bases in the middle. The CDR3 bases are TGTGCTAGTGGTTTGGGGGGAGGGGGATATGGCTACACCTTC. Amino acid sequence: CASGLGGGGYGYTF. The whole variable domain, remainder taken from reference TRBV12-5 and TRBJ1-2, is DARVTQTPRHKVTEMGQEVTMRCQPILGHNTVFWYRQTMMQGLELLAYFRNRAPLDDSGMPKDRFSAEMPDATLATLKIQPSEPRDSAVYFCASGLGGGGYGYTFGSGTRLTVV.

This clone is a singleton in its sample. This chain connects TRBV6-6 to TRBJ1-1; tentatively, D is TRBD1 (5 bases). V was shortened by 6 bases and J by 1 base, with 15 bases between the two germline ends. Germline V CDR1 and CDR2: MNHNY, SVGAGI (reference sequence). The CDR3 consists of 15 residues. The CDR3 DNA reads as TGTGCCAGCAGACTCTGGGGCACCTCGAACACTGAAGCTTTCTTT. Translation: CASRLWGTSNTEAFF.

The chain carries TRBV28 and TRBJ2-7; D is possibly TRBD2 (6 bases). The V and J ends lost 1 base and 2 bases respectively, with 15 bases between them. There are 16 residues in the CDR3. CDR1 and CDR2 (germline): MDHEN, SYDVKM. The CDR3 sequence: CASSLYSSGPPYEQYF. In nucleotides, the CDR3 is TGTGCCAGCAGTTTATACTCAAGCGGGCCCCCCTACGAGCAGTACTTC.

The chain carries TRBV6-1 and TRBJ1-1, with a possible D match to TRBD1 (6 bases). V was trimmed by 5 bases and J by 1 base, leaving 11 bases between them. CDR1 and CDR2 from the germline V gene are MNHNS and SASEGT. This CDR3 is 14 amino acids long. The CDR3 here is CASSKTDRNTEAFF. CDR3 nucleotide sequence: TGTGCCAGCAGTAAAACGGACAGGAACACTGAAGCTTTCTTT.

The V and J genes are TRBV30 and TRBJ2-5; D gene unclear. This CDR3 is built from 15 residues. Trimming took 4 bases from V and 5 from J, leaving 20 bases between them. CDR1 is GTSNPN, CDR2 SVGIG, per germline (reference sequence). The CDR3 coding sequence is TGTGCCTGGAAAAGAGGTGCTAATTTGATCGAGACCCAGTACTTC. This encodes CAWKRGANLIETQYF. The full variable domain, rest sourced from reference TRBV30 and TRBJ2-5, is SQTIHQWPATLVQPVGSPLSLECTVEGTSNPNLYWYRQAAGRGLQLLFYSVGIGQISSEVPQNLSASRPQDRQFILSSKKLLLSDSGFYLCAWKRGANLIETQYFGPGTRLLVL.

The chain recombines TRBV7-2 with TRBJ2-7, with D perhaps matching TRBD2 (5 bases). The V gene lost 4 bases and the J gene lost 6 bases, with 16 bases spanning the gap. This CDR3 is 14 amino acids long. Germline values: CDR1 SGHTA, CDR2 FQGNSA. The CDR3 bases are TGTGCCAGCAGCTCGGGCTCTCGGGGTAGCGAGCAGTACTTC. Protein sequence: CASSSGSRGSEQYF.

This rearrangement joins TRBV4-2 to TRBJ2-7, with TRBD1 identical over 9 bases. Germline V gives CDR1 LGHNA, CDR2 YNFKEQ. This CDR3 has 15 amino acids. The J segment lost 2 bases and the V segment lost 1 base, leaving 3 bases of the junction unmatched. CDR3 DNA: TGTGCCAGCAGCCAAGCCGGGACAGGGCCCTACGAGCAGTACTTC. Translating gives CASSQAGTGPYEQYF.

The chain couples TRBV29-1 to TRBJ2-5, with a possible D match to TRBD1 (6 bases). Germline assignment: CDR1 SQVTM and CDR2 ANQGSEA. The CDR3 spans 14 residues. The V end was cut by 3 bases, the J end by 2 bases, with 13 bases between. Here the CDR3 reads CSVDQQGRQETQYF. CDR3 bases: TGCAGCGTTGATCAACAGGGCAGACAAGAGACCCAGTACTTC.

The chain employs TRBV5-6 and TRBJ2-3, with 7 positions matching TRBD2. V gave up 1 base and J gave up 4 bases; unmatched junction bases: 6. The germline V gene encodes CDR1 SGHDT and CDR2 YYEEEE. This CDR3 has 15 residues. The chain's CDR3 is CASSLWAGAADTQYF. The CDR3 DNA reads as TGTGCCAGCAGCTTGTGGGCGGGAGCGGCAGATACGCAGTATTTT.

The chain links TRBV9 to TRBJ2-1; D unclear. The CDR3 spans 15 residues. Germline CDR1 reads SGDLS; CDR2 reads YYNGEE. The V gene lost 0 bases and the J gene lost 2 bases, with 9 bases spanning the gap. The DNA of the CDR3 is TGTGCCAGCAGCGTAGACTGGGCACCCTACAATGAGCAGTTCTTC. This encodes CASSVDWAPYNEQFF.

The chain is built from TRBV6-1 and TRBJ1-5; D perhaps matches TRBD1 (6 bases). V was clipped by 10 bases and J by 2 bases, with 12 bases between them. This CDR3 has 13 amino acids. Germline V gives CDR1 MNHNS, CDR2 SASEGT. The CDR3 bases are TGTGCCATCGATGAGGGGGGCAATCAGCCCCAGCATTTT. This translates into CAIDEGGNQPQHF.